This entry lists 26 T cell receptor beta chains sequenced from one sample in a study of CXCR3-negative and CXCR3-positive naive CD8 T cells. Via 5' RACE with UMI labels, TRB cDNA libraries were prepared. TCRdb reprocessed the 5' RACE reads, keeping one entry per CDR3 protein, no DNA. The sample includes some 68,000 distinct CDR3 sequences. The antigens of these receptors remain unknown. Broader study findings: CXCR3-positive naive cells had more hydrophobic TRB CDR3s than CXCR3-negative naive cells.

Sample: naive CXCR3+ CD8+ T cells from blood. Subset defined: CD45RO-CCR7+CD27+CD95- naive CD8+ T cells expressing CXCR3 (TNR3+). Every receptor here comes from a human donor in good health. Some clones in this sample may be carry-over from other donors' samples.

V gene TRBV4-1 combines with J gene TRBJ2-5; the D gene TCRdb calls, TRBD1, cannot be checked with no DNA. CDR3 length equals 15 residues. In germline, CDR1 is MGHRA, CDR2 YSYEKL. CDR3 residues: CASSPLTGTYETQYF.

This CDR3 is CASSAYRDGSYEQYF. J is TRBJ2-7 and V is TRBV9; the D call of TRBD1 rests on TCRdb alone, since no DNA is present to check it. Germline CDR1 SGDLS, CDR2 YYNGEE. CDR3 length: 15 residues.

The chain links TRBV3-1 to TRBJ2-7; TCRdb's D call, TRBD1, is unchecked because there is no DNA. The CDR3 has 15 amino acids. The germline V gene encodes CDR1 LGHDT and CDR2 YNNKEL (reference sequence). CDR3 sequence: CASSQVGTGDYEQYF.

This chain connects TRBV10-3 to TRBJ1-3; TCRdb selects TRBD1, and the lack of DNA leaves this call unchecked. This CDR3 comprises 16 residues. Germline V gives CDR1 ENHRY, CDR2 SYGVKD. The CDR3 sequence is CAISDPSRISGNTIYF.

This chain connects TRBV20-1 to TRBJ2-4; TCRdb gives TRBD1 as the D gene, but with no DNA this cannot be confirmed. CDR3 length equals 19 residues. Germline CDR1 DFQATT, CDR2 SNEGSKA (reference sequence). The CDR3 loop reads CSARVPGRGRSLAKNIQYF.

CDR3 sequence reads: CASSSTGQNWGSSSYNEQFF. The genes are TRBV7-9 and TRBJ2-1; TCRdb reports TRBD1, a call that lacks DNA to check it against. Germline V CDR1 and CDR2: SEHNR, FQNEAQ (reference sequence). The CDR3 covers 20 residues.

CDR3 amino acids: CSVEDFASRGAGSTDTQYF. V and J are TRBV29-1 and TRBJ2-3; as DNA is missing, the TRBD1 call by TCRdb cannot be tested. The CDR3 is 19 amino acids. The V gene's germline CDR1 is SQVTM and CDR2 ANQGSEA.

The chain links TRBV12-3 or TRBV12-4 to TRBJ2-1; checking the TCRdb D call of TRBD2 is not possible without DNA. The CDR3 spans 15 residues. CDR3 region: CASSLGVVPYNEQFF.

CDR3 loop: CSARALGTSGSYNEQFF. The chain couples TRBV20-1 to TRBJ2-1; checking the TCRdb D call of TRBD2 is not possible without DNA. The germline CDR1 and CDR2 sequences are DFQATT and SNEGSKA (reference sequence). This CDR3 has 17 residues.

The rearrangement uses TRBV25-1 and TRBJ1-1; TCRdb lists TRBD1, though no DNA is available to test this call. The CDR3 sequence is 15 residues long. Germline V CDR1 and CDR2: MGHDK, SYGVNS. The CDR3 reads CASKRPPRGNTEAFF.

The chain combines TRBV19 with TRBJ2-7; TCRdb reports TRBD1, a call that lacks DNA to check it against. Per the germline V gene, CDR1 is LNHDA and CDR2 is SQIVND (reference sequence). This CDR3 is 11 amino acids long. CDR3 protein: CASSIPGEQYF.

The CDR3 loop reads CASSPEGTVYQETQYF. The chain uses TRBV7-9 and TRBJ2-5; TCRdb's D gene call, TRBD1, goes unchecked for lack of DNA. The CDR3 consists of 16 residues. From germline, CDR1 is SEHNR and CDR2 FQNEAQ (reference sequence).

The CDR3 is CSASGAGRSYEQYF. The chain joins TRBV20-1 to TRBJ2-7; TCRdb outputs TRBD1, but without DNA this stays unchecked. The CDR3 extends over 14 amino acids. The germline CDR1 and CDR2 sequences are DFQATT and SNEGSKA (reference sequence).

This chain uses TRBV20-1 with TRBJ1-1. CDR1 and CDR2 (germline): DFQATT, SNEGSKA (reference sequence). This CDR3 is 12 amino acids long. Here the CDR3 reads CSASLGDTEAFF.

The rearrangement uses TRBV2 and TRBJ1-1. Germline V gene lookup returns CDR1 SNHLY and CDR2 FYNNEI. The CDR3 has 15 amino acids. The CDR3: CASSEPQNMNTEAFF.

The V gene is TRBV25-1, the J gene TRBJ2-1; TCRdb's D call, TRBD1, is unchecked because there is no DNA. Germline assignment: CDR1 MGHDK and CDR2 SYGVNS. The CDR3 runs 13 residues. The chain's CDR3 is CARPGQGYTEQFF. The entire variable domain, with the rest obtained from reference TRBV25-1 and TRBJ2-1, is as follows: EADIYQTPRYLVIGTGKKITLECSQTMGHDKMYWYQQDPGMELHLIHYSYGVNSTEKGDLSSESTVSRIRTEHFPLTLESARPSHTSQYLCARPGQGYTEQFFGPGTRLTVL.

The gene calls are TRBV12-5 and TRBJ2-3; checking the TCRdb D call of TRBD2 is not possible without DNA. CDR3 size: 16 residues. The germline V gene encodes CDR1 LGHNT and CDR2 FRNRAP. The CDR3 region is CASGWGEGEGQDTQYF. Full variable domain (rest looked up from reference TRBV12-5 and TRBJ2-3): DARVTQTPRHKVTEMGQEVTMRCQPILGHNTVFWYRQTMMQGLELLAYFRNRAPLDDSGMPKDRFSAEMPDATLATLKIQPSEPRDSAVYFCASGWGEGEGQDTQYFGPGTRLTVL.

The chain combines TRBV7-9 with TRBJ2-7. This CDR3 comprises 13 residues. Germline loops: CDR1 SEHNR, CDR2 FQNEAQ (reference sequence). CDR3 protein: CASSFDPTPEQYF.

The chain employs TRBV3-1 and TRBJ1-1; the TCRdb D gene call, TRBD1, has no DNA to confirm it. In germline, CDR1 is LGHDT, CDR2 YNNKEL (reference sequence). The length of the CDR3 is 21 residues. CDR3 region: CASSPLLPMTGTGRSNTEAFF.

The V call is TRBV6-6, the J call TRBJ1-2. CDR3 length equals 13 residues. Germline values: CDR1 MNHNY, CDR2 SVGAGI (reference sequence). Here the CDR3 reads CASDPASGYGYTF.

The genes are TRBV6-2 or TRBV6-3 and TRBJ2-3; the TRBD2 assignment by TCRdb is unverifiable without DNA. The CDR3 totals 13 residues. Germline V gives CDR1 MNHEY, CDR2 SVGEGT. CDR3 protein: CASSSPDLAVQYF.

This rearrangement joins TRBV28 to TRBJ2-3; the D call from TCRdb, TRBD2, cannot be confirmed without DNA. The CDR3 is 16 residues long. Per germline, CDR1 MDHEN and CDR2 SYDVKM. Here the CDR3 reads CASNPITSGGLDTQYF.

The CDR3: CASSPQGPPGLEQFF. V gene TRBV7-9 combines with J gene TRBJ2-1; TCRdb calls TRBD1, which cannot be checked without DNA. Germline loops: CDR1 SEHNR, CDR2 FQNEAQ (reference sequence). CDR3 length: 15 amino acids.

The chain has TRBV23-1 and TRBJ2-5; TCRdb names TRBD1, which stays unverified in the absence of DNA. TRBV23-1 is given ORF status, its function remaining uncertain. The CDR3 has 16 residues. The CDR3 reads CASSHVAGLSLETQYF.

CDR3 in amino acids: CSVTGTGWYEQYF. The chain has TRBV29-1 and TRBJ2-7; TCRdb returns TRBD1, unconfirmable since there is no DNA. The CDR3 is made up of 13 amino acids. The germline CDR1 and CDR2 sequences are SQVTM and ANQGSEA.

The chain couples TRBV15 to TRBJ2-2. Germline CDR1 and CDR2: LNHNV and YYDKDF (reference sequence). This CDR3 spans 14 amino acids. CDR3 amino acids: CATSREGRTGELFF.